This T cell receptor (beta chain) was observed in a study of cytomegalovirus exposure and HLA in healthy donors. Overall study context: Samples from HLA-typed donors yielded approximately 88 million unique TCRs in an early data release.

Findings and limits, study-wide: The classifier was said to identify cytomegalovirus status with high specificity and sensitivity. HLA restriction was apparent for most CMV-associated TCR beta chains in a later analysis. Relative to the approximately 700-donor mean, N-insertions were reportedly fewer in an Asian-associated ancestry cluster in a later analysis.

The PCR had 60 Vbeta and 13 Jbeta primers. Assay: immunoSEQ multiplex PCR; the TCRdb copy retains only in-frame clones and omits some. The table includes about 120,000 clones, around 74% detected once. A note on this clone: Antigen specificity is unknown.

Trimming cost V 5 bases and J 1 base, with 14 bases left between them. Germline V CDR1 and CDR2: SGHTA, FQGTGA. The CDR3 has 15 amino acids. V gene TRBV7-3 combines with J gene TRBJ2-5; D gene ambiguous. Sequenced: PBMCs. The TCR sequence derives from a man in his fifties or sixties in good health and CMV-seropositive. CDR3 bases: TGTGCCAGCAGCCCAAAGGATAGCTTCCAAGAGACCCAGTACTTC. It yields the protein CASSPKDSFQETQYF.